This is a list of T cell receptor beta chains from one sample in a study of blood T cell repertoires in COVID-19. TCRdb keeps only in-frame clones here, not all; method: immunoSEQ multiplex PCR. The sample gives 310,000 or so clones, approximately 86% of which show up once; about 1.2% is in the top ten. Sequences were obtained from peripheral blood. The receptors stem from a man in his 70s with acute or convalescent COVID-19. The CDR3 runs from the conserved cysteine through the conserved F or W. Each record gives: clone size, D gene, CDR3 length, V gene, J gene, CDR3 protein, CDR3 DNA. D genes are given only for firm matches. The size entry is marked missing in some rows and otherwise reads once, few, many or a size class.

NA,NA,15,TRBV7-9,TRBJ2-1,CASSDPVRGYNEQFF,TGTGCCAGCAGCGACCCGGTGAGGGGGTACAATGAGCAGTTCTTC
NA,NA,14,TRBV7-9,TRBJ1-6,CATSPGEQGPSLHF,TGTGCCACCTCCCCGGGGGAGCAGGGCCCTAGCCTCCACTTT
NA,NA,15,TRBV5-6,TRBJ1-6,CASSPGGGGFSPLHF,TGTGCCAGCAGCCCGGGGGGAGGGGGGTTCTCACCCCTCCACTTT
NA,NA,15,TRBV3-1/TRBV3-2,TRBJ1-1,CASSRLGDSNTEAFF,TGTGCCAGCAGCCGCCTAGGGGACTCGAACACTGAAGCTTTCTTT
NA,NA,17,TRBV6-2/TRBV6-3,TRBJ1-5,CASSYSTAAYSNQPQHF,TGTGCCAGCAGTTACTCCACAGCAGCATATAGCAATCAGCCCCAGCATTTT
NA,NA,16,TRBV7-2,TRBJ1-1,CASSITRDTWNTEAFF,TGTGCCAGCAGCATTACGAGGGACACTTGGAACACTGAAGCTTTCTTT
NA,TRBD2,16,TRBV3-1/TRBV3-2,TRBJ2-2,CASSQILAGVPGELFF,TGTGCCAGCAGCCAGATACTAGCGGGAGTTCCCGGGGAGCTGTTTTTT
NA,TRBD2,17,TRBV5-1,TRBJ2-1,CASSLGLAGGFYNEQFF,TGCGCCAGCAGCTTGGGGCTAGCGGGAGGTTTCTACAATGAGCAGTTCTTC
NA,TRBD1,13,TRBV11-2,TRBJ2-7,CASRTGNSYEQYF,TGTGCCAGCAGGACAGGGAACTCCTACGAGCAGTACTTC
once,NA,16,TRBV28,TRBJ2-4,CASSLDTRLAKNIQYF,TGTGCCAGCTCGCTGGACACCCGCCTAGCCAAAAACATTCAGTACTTC
NA,NA,14,TRBV4-2,TRBJ1-1,CASGPGTGWDRAFF,TGTGCCAGCGGACCGGGGACTGGGTGGGATAGGGCTTTCTTT
NA,TRBD1,18,TRBV24-1,TRBJ2-1,CATSDLGRGTGGLNEQFF,TGTGCCACCAGTGATTTGGGGAGAGGAACAGGGGGCCTGAATGAGCAGTTCTTC
NA,NA,14,TRBV4-2,TRBJ2-7,CASSLSQGTYEQYF,TGTGCCAGCAGCCTTTCTCAGGGCACCTACGAGCAGTACTTC
once,NA,15,TRBV27,TRBJ1-5,CASSPLGGQGQPQHF,TGTGCCAGCAGTCCCCTCGGGGGGCAGGGTCAGCCCCAGCATTTT
few,NA,14,TRBV5-1,TRBJ1-1,CASSPRGSNTEAFF,TGCGCCAGCAGCCCAAGGGGCAGTAACACTGAAGCTTTCTTT
NA,TRBD2,16,TRBV7-2,TRBJ2-1,CASSLVRTSGRTEQFF,TGTGCCAGCAGCTTGGTTCGGACTAGCGGGAGAACTGAGCAGTTCTTC
NA,NA,14,TRBV18,TRBJ2-1,CASSPGGGTNEQFF,TGTGCCAGCTCGCCGGGGGGCGGGACGAATGAGCAGTTCTTC
NA,NA,16,TRBV19,TRBJ1-3,CASGGERETSGNTIYF,TGTGCCAGTGGAGGGGAGAGGGAAACCTCTGGAAACACCATATATTTT
NA,NA,15,TRBV14,TRBJ1-2,CASSQESSGLIGYTF,TGTGCCAGCAGCCAAGAATCGTCGGGACTAATTGGCTACACCTTC
NA,NA,14,TRBV6-2/TRBV6-3,TRBJ2-7,CASSYQDMTYEQYF,TGTGCCAGCAGTTATCAGGACATGACCTACGAGCAGTACTTC
NA,NA,13,TRBV25-1,TRBJ2-3,CASSVSGIDTQYF,TGTGCCAGCAGTGTGTCAGGGATAGATACGCAGTATTTT
once,NA,12,TRBV6-5,TRBJ2-2,CASSKGVGELFF,TGTGCCAGCAGCAAAGGGGTCGGGGAGCTGTTTTTT
NA,NA,13,TRBV6-5,TRBJ2-7,CASSPSQAYEQYF,TGTGCCAGCAGTCCATCGCAGGCCTACGAGCAGTACTTC
NA,TRBD2,16,TRBV6-2/TRBV6-3,TRBJ2-5,CASSQLGGTPQETQYF,TGTGCCAGCAGCCAACTCGGGGGGACTCCGCAAGAGACCCAGTACTTC
NA,NA,15,TRBV6-5,TRBJ1-2,CASSYNLGPGDGYTF,TGTGCCAGCAGTTATAATCTAGGGCCGGGGGATGGCTACACCTTC
NA,TRBD2,16,TRBV19,TRBJ2-2,CASSQLAGANTGELFF,TGTGCCAGTAGTCAACTAGCGGGGGCAAACACCGGGGAGCTGTTTTTT
few,TRBD2,14,TRBV28,TRBJ2-1,CASSPGGVKGGQFF,TGTGCCAGCAGTCCCGGGGGGGTTAAGGGTGGGCAGTTCTTC
NA,TRBD2,16,TRBV7-2,TRBJ2-5,CASSLGTSSGGETQYF,TGTGCCAGCAGCTTAGGGACTAGCTCGGGAGGAGAGACCCAGTACTTC
NA,NA,12,TRBV28,TRBJ1-2,CASSSQGYGYTF,TGTGCCAGCAGTAGCCAGGGTTATGGCTACACCTTC
NA,NA,14,TRBV5-1,TRBJ2-5,CASSLEGIQETQYF,TGCGCCAGCAGCTTGGAGGGGATTCAAGAGACCCAGTACTTC
few,NA,15,TRBV4-3,TRBJ1-2,CASSHSGGLVYGYTF,TGCGCCAGCAGCCATAGCGGGGGGCTCGTCTATGGCTACACCTTC
NA,TRBD2,15,TRBV24-1,TRBJ2-3,CATSDFSGTVDTQYF,TGTGCCACCAGTGATTTTAGCGGGACCGTAGATACGCAGTATTTT
NA,NA,15,TRBV7-2,TRBJ1-1,CASSPQRARNTEAFF,TGTGCCAGCAGCCCCCAGAGGGCGCGGAACACTGAAGCTTTCTTT
NA,NA,13,TRBV20-1,TRBJ2-4,CSASDRPGDIQYF,TGCAGTGCTAGTGATAGGCCAGGGGACATTCAGTACTTC
NA,NA,15,TRBV30,TRBJ1-3,CAWSNQWFPGNTIYF,TGTGCCTGGAGTAACCAGTGGTTCCCTGGAAACACCATATATTTT
NA,NA,13,TRBV12-5,TRBJ1-4,CASGLVQSEKLFF,TGTGCTAGTGGTTTGGTACAGAGTGAAAAACTGTTTTTT
few,NA,11,TRBV20-1,TRBJ1-2,CSPWTGYGYTF,TGCAGTCCGTGGACGGGGTATGGCTACACCTTC
NA,TRBD1,15,TRBV6-2/TRBV6-3,TRBJ2-7,CASSLPGQPTYEQYF,TGTGCCAGCAGTTTGCCGGGACAGCCCACCTACGAGCAGTACTTC
NA,NA,13,TRBV12-3/TRBV12-4,TRBJ2-5,CASRERGGETQYF,TGTGCCAGCAGGGAACGAGGAGGGGAGACCCAGTACTTC
NA,TRBD1,16,TRBV10-3,TRBJ1-3,CAISESGQNSGNTIYF,TGTGCCATCAGTGAGTCGGGACAGAACTCTGGAAACACCATATATTTT
NA,NA,15,TRBV2,TRBJ2-2,CASSEGIGRTGELFF,TGTGCCAGCAGTGAAGGAATAGGGAGGACCGGGGAGCTGTTTTTT
NA,TRBD1,14,TRBV28,TRBJ1-2,CASSGQDLLYGYTF,TGTGCCAGCAGTGGACAGGACCTTCTCTATGGCTACACCTTC
NA,NA,16,TRBV18,TRBJ1-3,CASSPPGGNSGNTIYF,TGTGCCAGCTCACCACCGGGAGGGAACTCTGGAAACACCATATATTTT
NA,NA,14,TRBV6-5,TRBJ2-3,CASRTMTGWDTQYF,TGTGCCAGCAGAACAATGACAGGCTGGGATACGCAGTATTTT
NA,NA,16,TRBV28,TRBJ1-6,CASSLADSSYNSPLHF,TGTGCCAGCAGTTTGGCCGACAGTTCGTATAATTCACCCCTCCACTTT
few,NA,11,TRBV27,TRBJ2-7,CASSPAYEQYF,TGTGCCAGCAGTCCCGCCTACGAGCAGTACTTC
NA,NA,15,TRBV5-4,TRBJ1-2,CASSLNGGPSYGYTF,TGTGCCAGCAGCTTGAATGGGGGCCCCAGTTATGGCTACACCTTC
NA,NA,16,TRBV5-4,TRBJ2-3,CASSLGVDTYADTQYF,TGTGCCAGCAGCTTGGGGGTGGACACGTACGCAGATACGCAGTATTTT
NA,NA,15,TRBV4-3,TRBJ1-6,CASSPGQIYNSPLHF,TGCGCCAGCAGCCCAGGACAGATCTATAATTCACCCCTCCACTTT
NA,NA,13,TRBV7-2,TRBJ2-7,CASSMTDSYEQYF,TGTGCCAGCAGCATGACAGATTCCTACGAGCAGTACTTC
NA,NA,15,TRBV4-3,TRBJ2-5,CASSQTGSAGETQYF,TGCGCCAGCAGCCAGACCGGGTCGGCGGGAGAGACCCAGTACTTC
once,NA,15,TRBV7-9,TRBJ2-1,CASSWLGRSYNEQFF,TGTGCCAGCAGCTGGCTAGGTAGGTCGTACAATGAGCAGTTCTTC
NA,NA,13,TRBV10-3,TRBJ1-2,CAISVGGNDGYTF,TGTGCCATCAGTGTGGGGGGGAATGATGGCTACACCTTC
NA,NA,15,TRBV24-1,TRBJ2-5,CATSDPADSQETQYF,TGTGCCACCAGTGATCCCGCGGACAGCCAAGAGACCCAGTACTTC
NA,TRBD1,14,TRBV5-4,TRBJ2-5,CASSRGQGQETQYF,TGTGCCAGCAGCCGCGGACAGGGACAAGAGACCCAGTACTTC